The subject of this entry is one T cell receptor beta chain. Generated by immunoSEQ multiplex PCR, the TCRdb table keeps only in-frame clones and is missing some. Of 70,000 or so clones listed, around 80% were seen once; the top ten hold about 24%. This CDR3 is built from 16 residues. CDR1 and CDR2 (germline): ENHRY, SYGVKD. Trimming removed 8 bases from V and 1 base from J; junction bases left unmatched: 12. This entry comes from a study of blood T cell repertoires in COVID-19. Background on the study: COVID-19 samples collected from the United States, Italy and Spain covered acute and convalescent phases.

This receptor was obtained from a human donor in a cohort sampled during active COVID-19. The chain uses TRBV10-3 and TRBJ2-3; 7 nucleotides match TRBD2. Material for sequencing was peripheral blood. The CDR3 DNA is TGTGCCATCGGGGAGGGCGGCGGAGGGGGCACAGATACGCAGTATTTT. Its translation is CAIGEGGGGGTDTQYF.